Each of the 24 T cell receptor beta chains below was sequenced from the same sample in a study of CD8 T cells in Susac syndrome. Reverse transcription of roughly 0.5 to 1 ug RNA was performed with random hexamers. TCRdb re-analysed the immunoSEQ multiplex PCR reads in MiXCR, keeping a single row per CDR3 protein. This table holds around 200,000 distinct CDR3 sequences, nearly 97% found once. The sample taken for sequencing was CD4+ T cells from PBMCs. All receptors come from a human donor with Susac syndrome.

The gene calls are TRBV7-9 and TRBJ2-3; 10 positions match TRBD1. V dropped 5 bases and J dropped 4; count of bases not matched to a gene: 6. Germline V gene data show CDR1 as SEHNR and CDR2 as FQNEAQ (reference sequence). The CDR3 totals 15 residues. The CDR3 sequence: CASSNRDRGPDTQYF. In nucleotides, the CDR3 is TGTGCCAGCAGCAACCGGGACAGGGGTCCAGATACGCAGTATTTT. Together with reference TRBV7-9 and TRBJ2-3, the CDR3 gives the full variable domain: DTGVSQNPRHKITKRGQNVTFRCDPISEHNRLYWYRQTLGQGPEFLTYFQNEAQLEKSRLLSDRFSAERPKGSFSTLEIQRTEQGDSAMYLCASSNRDRGPDTQYFGPGTRLTVL.

The chain couples TRBV5-4 to TRBJ2-5, with a possible D match to TRBD2 (5 bases). In germline, CDR1 is SGHNT, CDR2 YYREEE (reference sequence). The CDR3 covers 14 residues. V lost 1 base to trimming and J lost 2 bases, with 9 bases between them. CDR3 amino acids: CASSLTSRQETQYF. CDR3 DNA sequence: TGTGCCAGCAGCTTGACTAGTCGGCAAGAGACCCAGTACTTC.

The CDR3 loop is CASSEQGADTGELFF. The CDR3 DNA follows: TGCGCCAGCAGCGAACAGGGCGCGGACACCGGGGAGCTGTTTTTT. The chain recombines TRBV5-1 with TRBJ2-2; tentatively, D is TRBD1 (6 bases). V was shortened by 4 bases and J by 3 bases, with 13 bases between the two germline ends. This CDR3 contains 15 residues. Germline V gene data show CDR1 as SGHRS and CDR2 as YFSETQ.

This rearrangement joins TRBV10-3 to TRBJ1-1, with D hard to call. Trimming left V 4 bases short and J 5 bases short, with 14 bases between. The CDR3 covers 14 residues. Germline loops: CDR1 ENHRY, CDR2 SYGVKD. The CDR3 region is CAISADGVGTEAFF. The CDR3 DNA reads TGTGCCATCAGTGCCGACGGGGTAGGGACTGAAGCTTTCTTT.

V and J are TRBV6-5 and TRBJ1-5; the D is unclear. CDR1 is MNHEY, CDR2 SVGAGI, per germline. Trimming removed 0 bases from V and 0 bases from J, with 6 bases in between. The CDR3 runs 15 residues. The CDR3, as DNA: TGTGCCAGCAGTTACTCGTACGATAGCAATCAGCCCCAGCATTTT. As protein: CASSYSYDSNQPQHF.

The chain joins TRBV7-2 to TRBJ2-3; D is perhaps TRBD1 (6 bases). The V gene lost 2 bases and the J gene lost 3 bases, with 12 bases spanning the gap. The CDR3 has 15 residues. CDR1 SGHTA and CDR2 FQGNSA come from the germline V gene. CDR3 in amino acids: CASSLLVQGTDTQYF. The CDR3 DNA is TGTGCCAGCAGCTTATTAGTGCAGGGGACAGATACGCAGTATTTT.

For the CDR3, the DNA is TGTGCCAGCAGTTTAATCGCCGGGGAGCTGTTTTTT. Translating gives CASSLIAGELFF. The V call is TRBV12-3 or TRBV12-4, the J call TRBJ2-2; D gene ambiguous. The V gene lost 2 bases and the J gene lost 6 bases, with 4 bases spanning the gap. This CDR3 is 12 amino acids long.

The chain has TRBV30 and TRBJ2-7; D is possibly TRBD2 (6 bases). The V end lost 7 bases, the J end lost 5 bases, and 15 bases lay between the germline ends. This CDR3 spans 12 amino acids. Germline V gives CDR1 GTSNPN, CDR2 SVGIG (reference sequence). CDR3 sequence: CASGGGIHEQYF. CDR3 coding DNA: TGTGCCTCGGGTGGGGGGATCCACGAGCAGTACTTC.

The rearrangement links TRBV20-1 to TRBJ1-1; the D gene is possibly TRBD1 (5 bases). Trimming removed 0 bases from V and 1 base from J, with 9 bases in between. CDR3 size: 14 residues. Germline values: CDR1 DFQATT, CDR2 SNEGSKA (reference sequence). CDR3 in amino acids: CSAREPGWNTEAFF. The CDR3 nucleotides are TGCAGTGCTAGAGAACCAGGGTGGAACACTGAAGCTTTCTTT.

This clonotype was seen just once. The chain joins TRBV30 to TRBJ2-5; TRBD1 is a possible D gene (6 bases). This CDR3 is built from 11 residues. The ends were cut back, 7 bases at V and 2 bases at J, with 8 bases in the middle. Germline CDR1 GTSNPN, CDR2 SVGIG (reference sequence). The CDR3: CAFGQQETQYF. The CDR3 DNA follows: TGTGCCTTTGGACAGCAAGAGACCCAGTACTTC. The full variable domain, rest sourced from reference TRBV30 and TRBJ2-5, is SQTIHQWPATLVQPVGSPLSLECTVEGTSNPNLYWYRQAAGRGLQLLFYSVGIGQISSEVPQNLSASRPQDRQFILSSKKLLLSDSGFYLCAFGQQETQYFGPGTRLLVL.

V gene TRBV5-4 combines with J gene TRBJ2-3, with TRBD2 matching over 15 bases. The CDR3 covers 17 residues. The ends lost 4 bases at V and 4 bases at J; junction bases unmatched: 7. Germline V gene sequence: CDR1 SGHNT, CDR2 YYREEE (reference sequence). In nucleotides, the CDR3 is TGTGCCAGCAGCCGAGGACTAGCGGGGGGGCGGGCAGATACGCAGTATTTT. Translating it yields CASSRGLAGGRADTQYF.

The CDR3: CASSPGQSADSNQPQHF. The CDR3 nucleotides are TGTGCCAGCAGCCCGGGACAGAGCGCTGATAGCAATCAGCCCCAGCATTTT. V usage is TRBV3-1 and J usage is TRBJ1-5, with 7 bases aligning to TRBD1. Trimming at V came to 4 bases and at J to 0 bases, leaving 9 bases not matched to a gene. CDR1 and CDR2 (germline): LGHDT, YNNKEL (reference sequence). The CDR3 is 17 amino acids.

The rearrangement joins TRBV19 to TRBJ2-7, with a possible D match to TRBD2 (6 bases). Germline CDR1 LNHDA, CDR2 SQIVND (reference sequence). V gave up 9 bases and J gave up 1 base, with 13 bases separating them. There are 13 residues in the CDR3. The CDR3, as DNA: TGTGCCAGCTCCTGGAGGGTGTCCTACGAGCAGTACTTC. It codes for CASSWRVSYEQYF.

V usage is TRBV4-3 and J usage is TRBJ1-6, with D possibly TRBD1 on 5 matching bases. Between the trimmed V and J ends, which lost 3 bases and 3 bases, there was a span of 12 bases. Germline V gives CDR1 LGHNA, CDR2 YSLEER. The CDR3 extends over 16 amino acids. The CDR3 sequence is CASSQYRDVYNSPLHF. CDR3 sequence (DNA): TGCGCCAGCAGCCAGTACCGGGACGTCTATAATTCACCCCTCCACTTT.

The rearrangement joins TRBV27 to TRBJ1-5, with TRBD1 as a possible D gene (5 bases). V was clipped by 2 bases and J by 6 bases, with 11 bases between them. The CDR3 loop spans 14 amino acids. Germline V gives CDR1 MNHEY, CDR2 SMNVEV (reference sequence). CDR3 loop: CASSLQGRSQPQHF. In DNA, the CDR3 is TGTGCCAGCAGTTTACAGGGACGAAGTCAGCCCCAGCATTTT.

The DNA of the CDR3 is TGTGCCAGCAGCCAAGTCGGAGGCGAGCAGTACTTC. It codes for CASSQVGGEQYF. The rearrangement uses TRBV3-1 and TRBJ2-7; the D gene is possibly TRBD2 (5 bases). Trimming left V 1 base short and J 6 bases short, with 7 bases between. CDR1 and CDR2 (germline): LGHDT, YNNKEL (reference sequence). The CDR3 length is 12 residues.

V is TRBV4-3 and J is TRBJ2-7; maybe TRBD2 (6 bases). The CDR3 sequence is 16 residues long. CDR1 LGHNA and CDR2 YSLEER come from the germline V gene. Trimming shortened V by 0 bases and J by 3 bases, and 15 bases separated the two germline ends. CDR3 bases: TGCGCCAGCAGCCAAGAGGGAGGAGACACAAACTACGAGCAGTACTTC. Translation gives CASSQEGGDTNYEQYF.

The chain links TRBV12-3 or TRBV12-4 to TRBJ1-1; D gene uncertain. This CDR3 region has 14 residues. Trimming cost V 6 bases and J 4 bases, with 15 bases left between them. CDR3: CASRRPLPSTEAFF. CDR3 nucleotides: TGTGCCAGCAGGAGGCCGCTCCCAAGCACTGAAGCTTTCTTT.

The rearrangement uses TRBV28 and TRBJ2-7; no firm D call. V gave up 1 base and J gave up 6 bases, with 7 bases separating them. The germline CDR1 and CDR2 sequences are MDHEN and SYDVKM. This CDR3 comprises 12 residues. CDR3 nucleotides: TGTGCCAGCAGTTTATTAGTTGGCGAGCAGTACTTC. The encoded protein is CASSLLVGEQYF.

V and J are TRBV7-8 and TRBJ2-6; D is possibly TRBD1 (6 bases). This CDR3 spans 16 amino acids. CDR1 and CDR2 (germline): SGHVS, FQNEAQ. The V end lost 5 bases, the J end lost 0 bases, and 11 bases lay between the germline ends. CDR3 bases: TGTGCCAGCAGCCAAAAGACAGGCTCTGGGGCCAACGTCCTGACTTTC. It translates to CASSQKTGSGANVLTF.

The genes are TRBV4-3 and TRBJ1-5, with unresolved D. The CDR3 is 14 residues long. Germline CDR1 reads LGHNA; CDR2 reads YSLEER. Trimming pared 3 bases from V and 1 base from J, leaving 7 bases between. The CDR3 DNA follows: TGCGCCAGCAGCCACGATATCAGCAATCAGCCCCAGCATTTT. This encodes CASSHDISNQPQHF.

This clonotype showed up just once. The J gene is TRBJ2-7, the V gene TRBV20-1; a possible D gene is TRBD2 (5 bases). The V end lost 5 bases, the J end lost 1 base, and 12 bases lay between the germline ends. Germline lookup yields CDR1 DFQATT and CDR2 SNEGSKA (reference sequence). The length of the CDR3 is 13 residues. The CDR3 region has the DNA TGCAGTGCTCCAACTACTAGTTCCTACGAGCAGTACTTC. Translation: CSAPTTSSYEQYF.

This chain connects TRBV4-3 to TRBJ1-1; D might be TRBD1 (6 bases). Trimming removed 4 bases from V and 1 base from J, with 10 bases in between. Germline-derived CDR1 and CDR2 are LGHNA and YSLEER. The CDR3 extends over 14 amino acids. The CDR3 reads CASSRTGKNTEAFF. The CDR3 DNA is TGCGCCAGCAGCCGCACAGGGAAGAACACTGAAGCTTTCTTT.

The chain carries TRBV3-1 and TRBJ1-1, with 7 bases fitting TRBD1. Germline CDR1 and CDR2: LGHDT and YNNKEL (reference sequence). The CDR3 loop spans 16 amino acids. With V trimmed by 4 bases and J by 1 base, 9 bases remained unmatched. CDR3 DNA sequence: TGTGCCAGCAGCCGCGACAGGGCCGGGGGGAACACTGAAGCTTTCTTT. Amino acids: CASSRDRAGGNTEAFF.